The 3 T cell receptor beta chains given below trace back to one sample, sequenced in a study of CD8+CD57+ T cells in acquired aplastic anemia. All patients picked for sequencing had shown, by flow cytometry, an expansion of CD8+CD57+ cells. Genomic DNA was employed as the template in profiling TCR beta VDJ and CDR3. One entry per CDR3 protein, called by TCRdb with MiXCR from the reads. Of 200,000 to 250,000 distinct CDR3 sequences listed, around 43% are singletons. Input material: sorted CD4+, CD8+, or CD8+CD57+ T cells (not recorded which) from PBMCs. These receptors were obtained from a human donor with aplastic anemia.

In the case of this clonotype: One end of the junction varies from germline; a read error may be responsible. The chain employs TRBV19 and TRBJ2-7; no clear D. Germline CDR1 is LNHDA and CDR2 is SQIVND (reference sequence). There are 12 residues in the CDR3. The DNA for the CDR3 is TGTGTCAGTAGCTACGCGCCAGGTGAGCAGTACTTC. Translating gives CVSSYAPGEQYF. Full variable domain (remainder filled in from reference TRBV19 and TRBJ2-7): DGGITQSPKYLFRKEGQNVTLSCEQNLNHDAMYWYRQDPGQGLRLIYYSQIVNDFQKGDIAEGYSVSREKKESFPLTVTSAQKNPTAFYLCVSSYAPGEQYFGPGTRLTVT.

This clonotype was detected many times. The J gene is TRBJ1-6, the V gene TRBV20-1, with D unresolved. The V end was cut by 4 bases, the J end by 0 bases, with 13 bases between. CDR1 DFQATT and CDR2 SNEGSKA come from the germline V gene (reference sequence). This CDR3 comprises 16 residues. Here the CDR3 reads CSATETISSYNSPLHF. CDR3 sequence (DNA): TGCAGTGCTACTGAGACAATCAGCTCCTATAATTCACCCCTCCACTTT.

This clonotype has more than one count but fewer than ten. The gene calls are TRBV5-5 and TRBJ1-1; D is perhaps TRBD1 (6 bases). Germline V gene sequence: CDR1 SGHKS, CDR2 YYEKEE (reference sequence). Trimming removed 4 bases at V and 6 bases at J, with 16 bases between. The CDR3 has 14 amino acids. CDR3 nucleotides: TGTGCCAGCAGCCCCGGCGCGGGGGCCGCTGAAGCTTTCTTT. This codes for CASSPGAGAAEAFF.